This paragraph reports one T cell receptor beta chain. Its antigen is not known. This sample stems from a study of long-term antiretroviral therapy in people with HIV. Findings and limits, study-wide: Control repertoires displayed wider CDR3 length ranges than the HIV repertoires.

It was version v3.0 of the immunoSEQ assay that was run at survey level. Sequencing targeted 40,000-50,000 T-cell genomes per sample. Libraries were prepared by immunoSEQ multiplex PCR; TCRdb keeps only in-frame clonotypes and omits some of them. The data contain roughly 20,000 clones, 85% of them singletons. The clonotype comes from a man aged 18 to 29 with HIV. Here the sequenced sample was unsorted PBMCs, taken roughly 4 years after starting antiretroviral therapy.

In DNA, the CDR3 is TGTGCCAGCAGTACCCAGCGGGGGGACAATTCACCCCTCCACTTT. Its protein product is CASSTQRGDNSPLHF. The chain has TRBV6-1 and TRBJ1-6; perhaps TRBD1 as D (5 bases). The germline CDR1 and CDR2 sequences are MNHNS and SASEGT. Trimming took off 5 bases at V and 7 bases at J, with 15 bases between the two ends. The CDR3 runs 15 residues.